The sequence of this TCR beta chain was determined in a study of molecular identifiers for immune sequencing clone quantification. There are 14 residues in the CDR3. Germline V lookup: CDR1 SGHTA, CDR2 FQGTGA. Generation of bulk TCR libraries relied on previously described methods and listed TCR primers. TCRdb re-called the PCR reads with MiXCR, one entry per CDR3 protein. The sample has about 63,000 distinct CDR3 sequences, about 20% seen once. As to this clonotype: Its antigen is still unknown. This may come from a read error, since a much larger clone is one base off.

General observations from the study: Reportedly, one cell's Jurkat TCR RNA was detected within 1,100,000 naive CD8 cells.

CD8+CD4-CCR7+CD45RA+ sorting gave the naive CD8 T cells. The sample taken for sequencing was naive CD8+ T cells from blood, with Jurkat cell RNA spiked in. Subset of the sample: FACS-sorted CD8+CD4-CCR7+CD45RA+ naive T cells. This TCR was sampled from a human donor in good health. Some libraries in this study had Jurkat cell RNA spiked in. V gene TRBV7-3 combines with J gene TRBJ2-7; 10 bases match TRBD1. The CDR3 DNA is TGTGCCGGCAGCTTAGGGACAGGGGATCGCGAGCAGTACTTC. Its protein product is CAGSLGTGDREQYF. The complete variable domain, with remaining parts taken from reference TRBV7-3 and TRBJ2-7, reads GAGVSQTPSNKVTEKGKYVELRCDPISGHTALYWYRQSLGQGPEFLIYFQGTGAADDSGLPNDRFFAVRPEGSVSTLKIQRTERGDSAVYLCAGSLGTGDREQYFGPGTRLTVT.